Listed below are T cell receptor beta chains from one sample, sequenced in a study of blood T cell repertoires in COVID-19. This table comes from immunoSEQ multiplex PCR, and its TCRdb copy is limited to in-frame clones, with some not included. The sample lists under 450,000 clones, roughly four fifths seen once, with 5.1% in the top ten. The sample was PBMCs or T cells enriched from blood (not recorded which). These receptors all stem from a woman aged 50 to 65 who had recovered from COVID-19. Each CDR3 is given with its conserved first and last residue. The D gene is left open where the match is weak. Not every row has a clone size; where given, it reads once, few, many or a size class.

TGTGCCAGCAGTTACAGCGGTCGAGGCTTAACTGAAGCTTTCTTT CASSYSGRGLTEAFF TRBV6-5 once 15 . TRBJ1-1
TGTGCCAGCAGCCAAGGGAGCAGCGGGAGTACCACCTACAATGAGCAGTTCTTC CASSQGSSGSTTYNEQFF TRBV4-2 . 18 TRBD2 TRBJ2-1
TGTGCCAGCAGCTTATTGGCGGGAGGGAGCACCGGGGAGCTGTTTTTT CASSLLAGGSTGELFF TRBV7-2 . 16 TRBD2 TRBJ2-2
TGTGCCAGCTCACTGGCAGGGGCGGACACTGAAGCTTTCTTT CASSLAGADTEAFF TRBV18 few 14 . TRBJ1-1
TGTGCCACCGCGGACAGGGCTAACTATGGCTACACCTTC CATADRANYGYTF TRBV10-3 . 13 TRBD1 TRBJ1-2
TGTGCCAGCACCAGAACGAACACCGGGGAGCTGTTTTTT CASTRTNTGELFF TRBV12-3/TRBV12-4 once 13 . TRBJ2-2
TGTGCCTGGAGTGCCGGTAGCGGCCTCTACAATGAGCAGTTCTTC CAWSAGSGLYNEQFF TRBV30 few 15 . TRBJ2-1
TGTGCCAGCAGCGCAGACAGGAACTATGGCTACACCTTC CASSADRNYGYTF TRBV4-2 . 13 . TRBJ1-2
TGTGCCAGCAGCCTACTCGCGGGGGAAGAGCAGTACTTC CASSLLAGEEQYF TRBV3-1/TRBV3-2 . 13 TRBD2 TRBJ2-7
TGCGCCAGCAGCTTAGGGGGCCTGGACACTGAAGCTTTCTTT CASSLGGLDTEAFF TRBV5-1 . 14 TRBD1 TRBJ1-1
TGTGCCAGCAGCCCAAAGGGGCGTCAAACCGGGGAGCTGTTTTTT CASSPKGRQTGELFF TRBV9 . 15 . TRBJ2-2
TGTGCCAGCAGCCGCAGCGGGGGCTACACCTTC CASSRSGGYTF TRBV6-2/TRBV6-3 . 11 . TRBJ1-2
TGTGCCATCAGTGTCAGGACAGGGGAGAACACTGAAGCTTTCTTT CAISVRTGENTEAFF TRBV10-3 . 15 TRBD1 TRBJ1-1
TGTGCCAGCAGTGTCCATGGGACAGGGTCAGCTTTCTTT CASSVHGTGSAFF TRBV25-1 . 13 TRBD1 TRBJ1-1
TGTGCCAGCAGCTTAGGAGCCGGGGGAGGGACCCAGTACTTC CASSLGAGGGTQYF TRBV7-9 once 14 . TRBJ2-5
TGTGCCAGCAGCTCACAGAGCTCCTATAATTCACCCCTCCACTTT CASSSQSSYNSPLHF TRBV11-2 . 15 . TRBJ1-6
TGTGCCAGCTCATTGCCAGGGAAAAGTGGCTACACCTTC CASSLPGKSGYTF TRBV6-5 . 13 . TRBJ1-2
TGTGCCAGCAGTTTTGACAGGGGTGAAGCTTTCTTT CASSFDRGEAFF TRBV12-3/TRBV12-4 . 12 TRBD1 TRBJ1-1
TGTGCCAGTAGTATTGCGTGGGGGGGAAACTCCTATGGCTACACCTTC CASSIAWGGNSYGYTF TRBV19 . 16 . TRBJ1-2
TGTGCCAGCAGCTTAGCAGGGGGCTCCTACGAGCAGTACTTC CASSLAGGSYEQYF TRBV11-1 few 14 . TRBJ2-7
TGCGCCAGCAGCTTGGATAGGGGGTCCCACGAGCAGTACTTC CASSLDRGSHEQYF TRBV5-1 few 14 . TRBJ2-7
TGTGCCAGCAGCACCGACAGGGTCGGGGGAGGCTACACCTTC CASSTDRVGGGYTF TRBV5-4 . 14 TRBD1 TRBJ1-2
TGCGCCAGCAGCCAACAAGCCACGGTCCATGAGCAGTTCTTC CASSQQATVHEQFF TRBV4-1 . 14 . TRBJ2-1
TGTGCCAGCAGATCCGCGGGGGTGGATAATCAGCCCCAGCATTTT CASRSAGVDNQPQHF TRBV27 . 15 . TRBJ1-5
TGTGCCAGCAGTTTTGCCGGGAGGTCACCCCTCCACTTT CASSFAGRSPLHF TRBV12-3/TRBV12-4 . 13 . TRBJ1-6
TGTGCCAGCAGGGTTGTAACAGGGGCCACCCCCGGCGGCTACACCTTC CASRVVTGATPGGYTF TRBV2 . 16 TRBD1 TRBJ1-2
TGTGCCAGCAGCGCGAATTCCGGGGAACCTGAAGCTTTCTTT CASSANSGEPEAFF TRBV5-4 . 14 . TRBJ1-1
TGCGCCAGCAGCGGTGGGCTACCCTATGGCTACACCTTC CASSGGLPYGYTF TRBV5-1 once 13 . TRBJ1-2
TGTGCCACCACCTATGGGACAGCTCCTGGGGGTTTTTACGAGCAGTACTTC CATTYGTAPGGFYEQYF TRBV19 . 17 TRBD1 TRBJ2-7
TGTGCCAGCCCCGAAAATAGCCGCGGGACCCAGTACTTC CASPENSRGTQYF TRBV2 once 13 . TRBJ2-5
TGTGCCTGGAGTCTCATAGGGGGCTGGGGTACTGAAGCTTTCTTT CAWSLIGGWGTEAFF TRBV30 . 15 TRBD1 TRBJ1-1
TGTGCCACCAGCAGAGGTGACAGAGGCACTGAAGCTTTCTTT CATSRGDRGTEAFF TRBV15 once 14 . TRBJ1-1
TGCGCCAGCAGCTGGGGTCCTAGCGGGAGTCTCCCCGAGCAGTTCTTC CASSWGPSGSLPEQFF TRBV5-1 . 16 TRBD2 TRBJ2-1
TGTGCCAGCAGCCCATTTAGCGGGAGCTGGGCCAATGAGCAGTTCTTC CASSPFSGSWANEQFF TRBV3-1/TRBV3-2 . 16 TRBD2 TRBJ2-1
TGTGCCAGCTCACCAGACAGTTCCTATGGCTACACCTTC CASSPDSSYGYTF TRBV18 few 13 . TRBJ1-2
TGCGCCAGCGGTTCCCTGACGCAGGGCCAAGAGACCCAGTACTTC CASGSLTQGQETQYF TRBV5-1 . 15 . TRBJ2-5
TGTGCCAGCAGCGCCCCCGGAGGGATAAACATTCAGTACTTC CASSAPGGINIQYF TRBV5-4 . 14 . TRBJ2-4
TGTGCCAGTAGTATAGATGGGGCGGGAGAGGGCGGTGAGCAGTTCTTC CASSIDGAGEGGEQFF TRBV19 . 16 TRBD2 TRBJ2-1
TGTGCCTGGAGGGAAACAGGGGTGGGAGGCTACACCTTC CAWRETGVGGYTF TRBV30 . 13 TRBD1 TRBJ1-2
TGTGCCAGCAGCACCTTGGGGGCCATGATTGACGCTGAAGCTTTCTTT CASSTLGAMIDAEAFF TRBV5-6 . 16 . TRBJ1-1
TGTGCCAGCAGTTCATCAGGTAATCAGCCCCAGCATTTT CASSSSGNQPQHF TRBV12-3/TRBV12-4 few 13 . TRBJ1-5
TGTGCCAGCGCCTCTACGGGGACAGGGGTCGTGGAGACCCAGTACTTC CASASTGTGVVETQYF TRBV7-6 . 16 TRBD1 TRBJ2-5